The next 26 T cell receptor beta chains were all read from a single sample in a study of blood T cell repertoires in COVID-19. Assay used: immunoSEQ multiplex PCR; TCRdb lists only in-frame clones, some missing. This table holds about 110,000 clones, approximately 80% found once. Input material: peripheral blood. Source of these receptors: a woman between 65 and 79 years old with acute or convalescent COVID-19.

The chain employs TRBV30 and TRBJ2-6; 7 bases match TRBD1. Germline values: CDR1 GTSNPN, CDR2 SVGIG (reference sequence). This CDR3 contains 15 residues. V trimming: 8 bases; J trimming: 4 bases; junction bases outside the gene matches: 11. CDR3 DNA: TGTGCCCGGCTTACCGGGACAGTCGGGGCCAACGTCCTGACTTTC. It is translated as CARLTGTVGANVLTF.

The chain is built from TRBV5-4 and TRBJ2-5, with TRBD2 as a possible D gene (5 bases). Trimming left V 0 bases short and J 3 bases short, with 6 bases between. The CDR3 length is 13 residues. Per the germline V gene, CDR1 is SGHNT and CDR2 is YYREEE (reference sequence). The CDR3 region is CASSLGEKETQYF. CDR3 DNA: TGTGCCAGCAGCTTGGGGGAGAAAGAGACCCAGTACTTC.

This clone was seen just once. Here the CDR3 DNA reads TGTGCCTGGAGTCAGACATTGACAGAATATGGCTACACCTTC. Amino acids: CAWSQTLTEYGYTF. The chain uses TRBV30 and TRBJ1-2; TRBD1 might be the D (5 bases). The CDR3 is 14 amino acids. Per the germline V gene, CDR1 is GTSNPN and CDR2 is SVGIG (reference sequence). Between the trimmed V and J ends, which lost 2 bases and 5 bases, there was a span of 15 bases. Complete variable domain (other parts from reference TRBV30 and TRBJ1-2): SQTIHQWPATLVQPVGSPLSLECTVEGTSNPNLYWYRQAAGRGLQLLFYSVGIGQISSEVPQNLSASRPQDRQFILSSKKLLLSDSGFYLCAWSQTLTEYGYTFGSGTRLTVV.

The chain uses TRBV7-2 and TRBJ2-4; D may be TRBD2 (7 bases). CDR1 and CDR2 (germline): SGHTA, FQGNSA. This CDR3 comprises 17 residues. Trimming removed 5 bases at V and 0 bases at J, with 17 bases between. CDR3: CASSPGGGLLAKNIQYF. The CDR3 DNA reads as TGTGCCAGCAGCCCGGGGGGCGGCTTACTAGCCAAAAACATTCAGTACTTC.

The chain uses TRBV4-1 and TRBJ1-2; D is unclear. Per the germline V gene, CDR1 is MGHRA and CDR2 is YSYEKL. The CDR3 consists of 15 residues. The V and J ends lost 0 bases and 2 bases respectively, with 10 bases between them. CDR3 region: CASSQDLAVNYGYTF. Here the CDR3 DNA reads TGCGCCAGCAGCCAAGATCTGGCGGTCAACTATGGCTACACCTTC.

The chain has TRBV14 and TRBJ2-2, with D maybe TRBD2 (6 bases). Looked up from germline, CDR1 is SGHDN and CDR2 is FVKESK. The CDR3 consists of 15 residues. The V and J ends lost 2 bases and 3 bases respectively, with 10 bases between them. CDR3 region: CASSQLGTHTGELFF. In DNA form, the CDR3 reads TGTGCCAGCAGCCAACTCGGGACTCACACCGGGGAGCTGTTTTTT.

In this sample, this clone turned up once. The rearrangement links TRBV7-2 to TRBJ2-1; possibly TRBD2 for D (6 bases). Trimming removed 5 bases from V and 6 bases from J, with 11 bases in between. CDR3 length equals 13 residues. CDR1 is SGHTA and CDR2 is FQGNSA in the germline V gene. The CDR3 DNA reads as TGTGCCAGCAGCACGGGGGTCGGCAATGAGCAGTTCTTC. Protein product: CASSTGVGNEQFF.

This clone has more than one count but fewer than ten. The chain has TRBV7-9 and TRBJ1-1; 8 positions match TRBD1. This CDR3 is 13 amino acids long. CDR1 and CDR2 (germline): SEHNR, FQNEAQ (reference sequence). Trimming removed 6 bases from V and 8 bases from J; junction bases left unmatched: 8. The CDR3 bases are TGTGCCAGCAGGCACGACAGGGGCCCCGAAGCTTTCTTT. Encoded protein: CASRHDRGPEAFF.

The chain is built from TRBV5-1 and TRBJ2-7; perhaps TRBD2 as D (6 bases). V lost 3 bases, J lost 3 bases, and 13 bases lay in between. Germline V gene data show CDR1 as SGHRS and CDR2 as YFSETQ. The CDR3 loop spans 14 amino acids. Here the CDR3 reads CASSSQGRDYEQYF. The CDR3 bases are TGCGCCAGCAGCTCCCAAGGGCGGGACTACGAGCAGTACTTC.

The chain links TRBV11-2 to TRBJ2-3; 7 bases are a match to TRBD1. V dropped 8 bases and J dropped 2; count of bases not matched to a gene: 10. Germline CDR1 is SGHAT and CDR2 is FQNNGV. This CDR3 region has 15 residues. The CDR3, as DNA: TGTGCCAGCGGACTGTCAGGGGGAGTCACAGATACGCAGTATTTT. The encoded protein is CASGLSGGVTDTQYF.

The rearrangement uses TRBV6-5 and TRBJ2-7, with 10 bases matching TRBD1. This CDR3 is 12 amino acids long. In germline, CDR1 is MNHEY, CDR2 SVGAGI. The trim removed 8 bases at V and 6 bases at J, leaving 4 bases unmatched. In nucleotides, the CDR3 is TGTGCCAGCGGGACAGGGGTGGGCGAGCAGTACTTC. It translates to CASGTGVGEQYF.

This chain connects TRBV5-5 to TRBJ1-2; TRBD1 matches at 12 bases. The junction had 5 bases not matched to a gene; V was cut back by 1 base and J by 7 bases. The CDR3 length is 15 residues. The germline V gene has CDR1 SGHKS and CDR2 YYEKEE (reference sequence). CDR3 region: CASSLTGQGAAGYTF. Here the CDR3 DNA reads TGTGCCAGCAGCTTGACGGGACAGGGGGCGGCTGGCTACACCTTC.

The V and J genes are TRBV6-2 or TRBV6-3 and TRBJ2-1; tentative D call: TRBD2 (6 bases). Germline V gene lookup returns CDR1 MNHEY and CDR2 SVGEGT. The CDR3 is 16 amino acids. Deletions cut 0 bases from V and 4 bases from J, with 13 bases between. CDR3 DNA: TGTGCCAGCAGTTACTCATTAGGGAGCGGGTACAATGAGCAGTTCTTC. Translated: CASSYSLGSGYNEQFF.

The chain couples TRBV11-2 to TRBJ1-3, with TRBD1 as a possible D gene (5 bases). In germline, CDR1 is SGHAT, CDR2 FQNNGV. This CDR3 spans 13 amino acids. The germline V and J ends were trimmed by 5 bases and 4 bases, with 9 bases remaining between them. CDR3 region: CASSGTRGNTIYF. Written as DNA, the CDR3 is TGTGCCAGCAGCGGGACTCGGGGAAACACCATATATTTT.

This rearrangement joins TRBV5-5 to TRBJ1-6; 8 bases are shared with TRBD1. Per the germline V gene, CDR1 is SGHKS and CDR2 is YYEKEE (reference sequence). This CDR3 has 13 amino acids. The trim removed 7 bases at V and 4 bases at J, leaving 1 base unmatched. This chain's CDR3 is CASGDRYNSPLHF. The DNA for the CDR3 is TGTGCCAGCGGGGACAGGTATAATTCACCCCTCCACTTT.

The chain couples TRBV20-1 to TRBJ2-7; D is possibly TRBD1 (5 bases). Germline V gene lookup returns CDR1 DFQATT and CDR2 SNEGSKA (reference sequence). This CDR3 region has 13 residues. Trimming cost V 3 bases and J 2 bases, with 11 bases left between them. CDR3 region: CSASKGFTYEQYF. DNA of the CDR3: TGCAGTGCTAGTAAGGGGTTTACCTACGAGCAGTACTTC.

This chain uses TRBV6-6 with TRBJ2-1, with D possibly TRBD2 on 5 matching bases. The V gene lost 6 bases and the J gene lost 0 bases, with 15 bases spanning the gap. This CDR3 spans 16 amino acids. The germline gives CDR1 MNHNY, CDR2 SVGAGI (reference sequence). This CDR3 is CASRGLRGSSYNEQFF. In DNA form, the CDR3 reads TGTGCCAGCAGAGGACTTCGCGGAAGCTCCTACAATGAGCAGTTCTTC.

This chain uses TRBV30 with TRBJ1-6; maybe TRBD1 (5 bases). The CDR3 length is 14 residues. CDR1 is GTSNPN, CDR2 SVGIG, per germline (reference sequence). The germline V and J ends were trimmed by 0 bases and 9 bases, with 12 bases remaining between them. The CDR3 bases are TGTGCCTGGAGTGTATGGCAGGGAAGTTCACCCCTCCACTTT. It is translated as CAWSVWQGSSPLHF. Full variable domain (missing parts from reference TRBV30 and TRBJ1-6): SQTIHQWPATLVQPVGSPLSLECTVEGTSNPNLYWYRQAAGRGLQLLFYSVGIGQISSEVPQNLSASRPQDRQFILSSKKLLLSDSGFYLCAWSVWQGSSPLHFGNGTRLTVT.

The chain is built from TRBV28 and TRBJ1-6; 7 bases map to TRBD1. The CDR3 length is 16 residues. J lost 2 bases, V lost 3 bases, and 4 bases had no gene match. Germline V CDR1 and CDR2: MDHEN, SYDVKM. The chain's CDR3 is CASSFWTGPYNSPLHF. The CDR3 bases are TGTGCCAGCAGTTTTTGGACAGGACCCTATAATTCACCCCTCCACTTT. Using reference TRBV28 and TRBJ1-6 for the parts outside the CDR3, the full variable domain is DVKVTQSSRYLVKRTGEKVFLECVQDMDHENMFWYRQDPGLGLRLIYFSYDVKMKEKGDIPEGYSVSREKKERFSLILESASTNQTSMYLCASSFWTGPYNSPLHFGNGTRLTVT.

This clone was seen repeatedly, ten times or more. The chain recombines TRBV4-1 with TRBJ1-1; D not certain. The germline V gene encodes CDR1 MGHRA and CDR2 YSYEKL. This CDR3 comprises 15 residues. Trimming took off 0 bases at V and 1 base at J, with 9 bases between the two ends. Written as DNA, the CDR3 is TGCGCCAGCAGCCAAGACGGACTAAGGAACACTGAAGCTTTCTTT. Encoded protein: CASSQDGLRNTEAFF.

The chain combines TRBV6-2 or TRBV6-3 with TRBJ2-3; D is unclear. The CDR3 sequence is 18 residues long. Germline CDR1 is MNHEY and CDR2 is SVGEGT. V was pared by 0 bases and J by 0 bases, with 16 bases between. The CDR3 loop reads CASSYSLLSPTSTDTQYF. The CDR3 DNA sequence: TGTGCCAGCAGTTACTCGTTGCTTTCACCAACTAGCACAGATACGCAGTATTTT.

The genes are TRBV12-3 or TRBV12-4 and TRBJ2-3, with D uncertain. With 3 bases removed from V and 11 bases from J, the gap between germline ends came to 9 bases. The CDR3 spans 11 residues. The CDR3 region has the DNA TGTGCCAGCAGTTTCTTGGCGGAGCAGTATTTT. It is translated as CASSFLAEQYF.

This clone was counted a single time. The CDR3 sequence: CASSRGGQANTEAFF. The CDR3 DNA follows: TGTGCCAGCAGCCGCGGGGGACAGGCGAACACTGAAGCTTTCTTT. The chain employs TRBV5-4 and TRBJ1-1; 8 bases agree with TRBD1. This CDR3 has 15 amino acids. Germline CDR1 is SGHNT and CDR2 is YYREEE (reference sequence). The J segment lost 1 base and the V segment lost 4 bases, leaving 6 bases of the junction unmatched.

The rearrangement uses TRBV10-3 and TRBJ2-3, with 8 bases lining up with TRBD2. Trimming took 7 bases from V and 6 from J; bases not matched to a gene: 6. CDR3 length equals 13 residues. Looked up from germline, CDR1 is ENHRY and CDR2 is SYGVKD. The CDR3 DNA reads as TGTGCCATCAAAAACGGGGGGGCGGATACGCAGTATTTT. Its translation is CAIKNGGADTQYF.

V usage is TRBV7-8 and J usage is TRBJ2-7; TRBD2 matches 12 bases. Per germline, CDR1 SGHVS and CDR2 FQNEAQ. Germline trimming cut 7 bases from V and 2 bases from J; bases unmatched to any gene: 6. This CDR3 has 15 amino acids. The CDR3 DNA follows: TGTGCCAGCACGCCGACTAGCGGGAGCCCCTACGAGCAGTACTTC. It is translated as CASTPTSGSPYEQYF. Filled out from reference TRBV7-8 and TRBJ2-7, the complete variable domain reads GAGVSQSPRYKVAKRGQDVALRCDPISGHVSLFWYQQALGQGPEFLTYFQNEAQLDKSGLPSDRFFAERPEGSVSTLKIQRTQQEDSAVYLCASTPTSGSPYEQYFGPGTRLTVT.

The chain has TRBV5-8 and TRBJ1-2, with 11 bases matching TRBD1. In germline, CDR1 is SGHTS, CDR2 YDEGEE. The CDR3 has 16 residues. V was pared by 3 bases and J by 6 bases, with 10 bases of the junction left unmatched. CDR3 sequence reads: CASSWDRTGGANGYTF. CDR3 nucleotide sequence: TGTGCCAGCAGCTGGGATAGGACAGGGGGCGCGAATGGCTACACCTTC.